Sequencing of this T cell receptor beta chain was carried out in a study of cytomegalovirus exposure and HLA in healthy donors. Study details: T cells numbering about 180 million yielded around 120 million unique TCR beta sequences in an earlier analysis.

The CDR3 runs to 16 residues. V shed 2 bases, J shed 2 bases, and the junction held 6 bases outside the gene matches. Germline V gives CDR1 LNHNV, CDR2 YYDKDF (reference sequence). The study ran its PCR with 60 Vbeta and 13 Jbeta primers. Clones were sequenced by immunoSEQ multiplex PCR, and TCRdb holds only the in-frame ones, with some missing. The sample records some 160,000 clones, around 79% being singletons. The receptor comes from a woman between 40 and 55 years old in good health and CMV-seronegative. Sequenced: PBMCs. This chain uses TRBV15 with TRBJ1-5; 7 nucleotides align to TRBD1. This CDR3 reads CATSRSTGLGNQPQHF. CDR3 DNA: TGTGCCACCAGCAGATCGACAGGGTTGGGCAATCAGCCCCAGCATTTT.